This is a list of T cell receptor beta chains from one sample in a study of blood T cells in healthy people across ages. From the 5' RACE reads, TCRdb called clonotypes with MiXCR, one entry per CDR3 protein. The sample yields approximately 800,000 distinct CDR3 sequences, under 30% seen once. This sample also belongs to another study, concerning T cells of mothers and their children.

Source material: blood. The receptors here all came from a boy between 10 and 17 years old in good health. The CDR3 runs from the conserved cysteine through the conserved F or W. D genes are given only for firm matches. A clone size is listed for some rows: how often the clone was seen (once, few, many), or a class if it is expanded.

d_gene,j_gene,v_gene,abundance,CDR3aa,CDR3nt
TRBD2,TRBJ2-2,TRBV4-1,few,CASSQLWGDGTTPGELFF,TGCGCCAGCAGCCAATTGTGGGGGGACGGGACTACACCCGGGGAGCTGTTTTTT
TRBD1,TRBJ1-4,TRBV10-2,.,CAAKEDRAEKLFF,TGCGCCGCCAAGGAGGACAGGGCTGAAAAACTGTTTTTT
.,TRBJ1-4,TRBV7-6,.,CASSPRWGGKLFF,TGTGCCAGCAGCCCAAGATGGGGTGGAAAACTGTTTTTT
TRBD1,TRBJ2-7,TRBV10-3,.,CAISADRGYEQYF,TGTGCCATCAGCGCGGACAGGGGCTACGAGCAGTACTTC
.,TRBJ2-7,TRBV7-8,few,CASSLDLSEQYF,TGTGCCAGCAGCTTAGACTTATCCGAGCAGTACTTC
.,TRBJ2-5,TRBV7-9,many,CASSPPVGQQETQYF,TGTGCCAGCAGCCCCCCCGTCGGACAGCAAGAGACCCAGTACTTC
.,TRBJ2-5,TRBV20-1,many,CSASHSQETQYF,TGCAGTGCTAGCCATAGCCAAGAGACCCAGTACTTC
.,TRBJ2-5,TRBV7-9,.,CASSFLGKFEQYF,TGTGCCAGCAGCTTTTTAGGGAAGTTTGAGCAGTACTTC
.,TRBJ2-6,TRBV7-2,.,CASSLAVGAGANVLTF,TGTGCCAGCAGCTTAGCGGTGGGGGCTGGGGCCAACGTCCTGACTTTC
.,TRBJ2-7,TRBV28,.,CASSSGTPREQYF,TGTGCCAGCAGTTCCGGGACACCGAGGGAGCAGTACTTC
TRBD1,TRBJ1-5,TRBV28,.,CASSPDRVDYQPQHF,TGTGCCAGCAGCCCTGACAGGGTGGACTATCAGCCCCAGCATTTT
.,TRBJ2-3,TRBV10-3,few,CAIGGPSAGPDTQYF,TGTGCCATCGGTGGCCCTTCGGCTGGCCCAGATACGCAGTATTTT
.,TRBJ2-7,TRBV3-1,.,CASSQEAGTGEQYF,TGTGCCAGCAGCCAAGAAGCAGGAACTGGCGAGCAGTACTTC
.,TRBJ2-7,TRBV7-9,few,CASSLGPGWWNEQYF,TGTGCCAGCAGCTTAGGCCCGGGTTGGTGGAACGAGCAGTACTTC
TRBD1,TRBJ1-5,TRBV5-6,.,CASSVRLRDRDQPQHF,TGTGCCAGCAGCGTGAGATTACGGGACAGGGATCAGCCCCAGCATTTT
TRBD1,TRBJ1-2,TRBV10-2,.,CASRGSGGGSYTF,TGCGCCAGCAGGGGTTCAGGGGGCGGAAGCTACACCTTC
TRBD2,TRBJ2-7,TRBV15,.,CATSSELAGLSYEQYF,TGTGCCACCAGCAGCGAACTAGCGGGGCTCTCCTACGAGCAGTACTTC
.,TRBJ2-1,TRBV29-1,few,CSVARSHEGPTYNEQFF,TGCAGCGTTGCCCGTTCCCACGAGGGACCAACATACAATGAGCAGTTCTTC
.,TRBJ2-5,TRBV6-5,.,CASSYQPRETQYF,TGTGCCAGCAGTTATCAGCCCAGAGAGACCCAGTACTTC
.,TRBJ2-7,TRBV27,.,CASSLFRGQGNGWEQYF,TGTGCCAGCAGTTTATTTAGGGGACAAGGGAACGGCTGGGAGCAGTACTTC
.,TRBJ2-6,TRBV5-1,few,CASSLDRGASGANVLTF,TGCGCCAGCAGCTTGGATCGCGGGGCCTCTGGGGCCAACGTCCTGACTTTC
.,TRBJ1-4,TRBV12-3/TRBV12-4,.,CAITRRGAEKLFF,TGTGCCATCACGCGCCGGGGGGCTGAAAAACTGTTTTTT
TRBD2,TRBJ2-5,TRBV13,few,CASSDPSGEETQYF,TGTGCCAGCAGCGACCCTAGCGGGGAAGAGACCCAGTACTTC
.,TRBJ1-5,TRBV20-1,few,CSARDWAYSNQPQHF,TGCAGTGCTAGAGATTGGGCATATAGCAATCAGCCCCAGCATTTT
TRBD2,TRBJ2-7,TRBV6-1,.,CATQRGRTYEQYF,TGTGCCACACAGCGGGGGCGGACCTACGAGCAGTACTTC